The 6 T cell receptor beta chains in this list originate from one sample, sequenced in a study of T cells after yellow fever vaccination. MiXCR, applied by TCRdb to the 5' RACE reads, yields one record per CDR3 protein. The sample includes about 120,000 distinct CDR3 sequences, roughly 10% seen only once; the top ten take approximately 39%. The material sequenced was CD8+ T cells sorted from PBMCs, taken on the day of the yellow fever booster vaccination. Receptors were obtained from a man in his late teens or twenties who received the YFV17D yellow fever vaccine.

The J gene is TRBJ2-1, the V gene TRBV5-1; a weak D match, TRBD2 (5 bases). Trimming stripped 2 bases from V and 1 base from J, with 7 bases between. This CDR3 is 14 amino acids long. Germline loops: CDR1 SGHRS, CDR2 YFSETQ. The chain's CDR3 is CASSLEGSYNEQFF. DNA for the CDR3: TGCGCCAGCAGCTTAGAGGGATCCTACAATGAGCAGTTCTTC.

This clonotype occurred a few times. The chain is built from TRBV29-1 and TRBJ2-7; 8 positions match TRBD2. The CDR3 has 13 amino acids. Trimming cost V 7 bases and J 1 base; bases outside gene matches: 6. Germline V gene data show CDR1 as SQVTM and CDR2 as ANQGSEA. The CDR3 loop reads CSAILAESYEQYV. The DNA of the CDR3 is TGCAGCGCTATACTAGCGGAGTCCTACGAGCAGTACGTC.

This chain joins TRBV12-3 or TRBV12-4 and TRBJ2-3, with 9 bases that match TRBD2. Trimming took 7 bases from V and 3 from J; bases not matched to a gene: 5. This CDR3 is 14 amino acids long. The CDR3 DNA is TGTGCCAGCACGGGGCTAGCGGGGACAGATACGCAGTATTTT. This sequence encodes CASTGLAGTDTQYF.

The sample holds a few counts of this clonotype. This chain links TRBV12-3 or TRBV12-4 with TRBJ2-4; D assignment may be TRBD1 or TRBD2 (7 bases each). The CDR3 is 15 amino acids. Trimming took 6 bases from V and 4 from J, leaving 16 bases between them. The CDR3 nucleotides are TGTGCCAGCAGCCCCAGGGGGGGGATTAAAAACATTCAGTACTTC. This codes for CASSPRGGIKNIQYF.

The rearrangement joins TRBV28 to TRBJ1-6; weak D call: TRBD1 (5 bases). V dropped 1 base and J dropped 9 bases, with 13 bases sitting between them. The length of the CDR3 is 15 residues. From germline, CDR1 is MDHEN and CDR2 SYDVKM. The chain's CDR3 is CASSLLAGRVSPLHF. Here the CDR3 DNA reads TGTGCCAGCAGTTTATTAGCAGGGAGAGTTTCACCCCTCCACTTT. Full variable domain (rest looked up from reference TRBV28 and TRBJ1-6): DVKVTQSSRYLVKRTGEKVFLECVQDMDHENMFWYRQDPGLGLRLIYFSYDVKMKEKGDIPEGYSVSREKKERFSLILESASTNQTSMYLCASSLLAGRVSPLHFGNGTRLTVT.

The chain employs TRBV19 and TRBJ2-7; D may be TRBD1 or TRBD2 (6 bases each). The ends were cut back, 6 bases at V and 0 bases at J, with 12 bases in the middle. From germline, CDR1 is LNHDA and CDR2 SQIVND (reference sequence). The CDR3 contains 14 residues. The CDR3 DNA reads as TGTGCCAGTAGCCATAGGGGGGCCTCCTACGAGCAGTACTTC. Translated, it gives CASSHRGASYEQYF.